This T cell receptor (beta chain) was observed in a study of T cell responses to AZD1222 COVID-19 vaccine. Study context: Pooled together were second doses at about 4 or about 12 weeks.

Worth noting for this clone: Its antigen remains unknown.

This CDR3 has 10 residues. The germline V gene has CDR1 WSHSY and CDR2 SAAADI. V dropped 7 bases and J dropped 10 bases, with 10 bases sitting between them. Overall study results and limits: Most donors were white British and more were female, and clonal diversity was possibly underestimated. Seropositive at baseline were only 5 or 6 AZD1222 recipients.

TCRdb keeps only in-frame clones here, not all; method: immunoSEQ multiplex PCR. The data contain about 130,000 clones, roughly 92% of them seen just once; the ten biggest clones take up 4.5% to 6%. The receptor was derived from an adult in good health. The sample in question was peripheral blood, obtained on day 0 of AZD1222 vaccination. The chain couples TRBV10-2 to TRBJ1-1; D is unresolved. The CDR3 spells CASKGRGAFF. The CDR3 DNA sequence: TGCGCCAGCAAAGGACGGGGAGCTTTCTTT.